This T cell receptor (beta chain) was profiled in a study of T cell changes during pregnancy in multiple sclerosis. Germline V gene data show CDR1 as GTSNPN and CDR2 as SVGIG (reference sequence). V shed 6 bases, J shed 4 bases, and the junction held 15 bases outside the gene matches. CDR3 length: 16 amino acids. Produced via immunoSEQ multiplex PCR; TCRdb's table is partial and in-frame only. The repertoire holds 100,000 to 130,000 clones, around 92% seen once, with around 0.8% in the top ten. The sequences come from peripheral blood, collected in the third trimester of pregnancy. The receptor comes from a female donor in good health, enrolled as a control in a pregnancy study. This sequence joins TRBV30 and TRBJ1-2; 9 bases are shared with TRBD1. The CDR3 protein is CACPRDRASLIYGYTF. The CDR3 bases are TGTGCCTGCCCGAGGGACAGGGCCTCCTTAATCTATGGCTACACCTTC.